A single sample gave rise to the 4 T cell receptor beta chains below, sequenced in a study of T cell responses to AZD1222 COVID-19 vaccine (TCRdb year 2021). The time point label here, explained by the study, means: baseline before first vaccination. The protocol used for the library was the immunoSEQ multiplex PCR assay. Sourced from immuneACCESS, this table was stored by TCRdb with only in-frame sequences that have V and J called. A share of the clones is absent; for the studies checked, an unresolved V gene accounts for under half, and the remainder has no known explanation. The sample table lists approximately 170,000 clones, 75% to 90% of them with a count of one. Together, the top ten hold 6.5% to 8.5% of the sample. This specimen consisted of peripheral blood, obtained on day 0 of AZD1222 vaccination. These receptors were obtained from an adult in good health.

The CDR3 sequence: CASSQGFTGLSYEQYF. CDR3 sequence (DNA): TGCGCCAGCAGCCAAGGGTTCACAGGCCTTTCCTACGAGCAGTACTTC. This chain uses TRBV4-3 with TRBJ2-7, with a weak D call TRBD1 (5 bases). The germline gives CDR1 LGHNA, CDR2 YSLEER. Trimming pared 1 base from V and 1 base from J, leaving 14 bases between. The CDR3 spans 16 residues.

The CDR3 sequence is CASSRQATSGANVLTF. The CDR3 DNA follows: TGTGCCAGCAGCAGACAGGCTACCTCTGGGGCCAACGTCCTGACTTTC. This chain links TRBV6-4 with TRBJ2-6, with D possibly being TRBD1 (6 bases). The germline gives CDR1 MRHNA, CDR2 SNTAGT. V was cut by 6 bases and J by 0 bases, with 12 bases left in between. The CDR3 has 16 amino acids.

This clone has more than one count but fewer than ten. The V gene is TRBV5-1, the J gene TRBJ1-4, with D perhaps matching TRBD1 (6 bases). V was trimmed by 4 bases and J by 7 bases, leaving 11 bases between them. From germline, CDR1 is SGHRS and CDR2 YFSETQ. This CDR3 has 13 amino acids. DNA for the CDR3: TGCGCCAGCAGCCCCCCGGACAGTGAAAAACTGTTTTTT. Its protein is CASSPPDSEKLFF.

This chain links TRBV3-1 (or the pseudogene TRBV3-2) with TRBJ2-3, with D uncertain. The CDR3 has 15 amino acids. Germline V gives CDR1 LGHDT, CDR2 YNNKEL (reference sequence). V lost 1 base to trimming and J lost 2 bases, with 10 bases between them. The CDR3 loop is CASSQGPYLTDTQYF. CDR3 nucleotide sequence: TGTGCCAGCAGCCAAGGTCCCTACCTCACAGATACGCAGTATTTT.